Included here is one TCR beta chain sequence, with context. The antigen is not known. The entry originates in a study of T cell responses to AZD1222 COVID-19 vaccine. Study-level results: The donor cohort was predominantly white British with a female majority, and clonal diversity may have been underestimated. Spike-wide coverage was observed for vaccine-associated CD4 TCRs, with dominant responses at 160-218 and 743-854.

Libraries were prepared by immunoSEQ multiplex PCR; TCRdb keeps only in-frame clonotypes and omits some of them. The sample includes some 31,000 clones, 93% of them seen just once. V was clipped by 4 bases and J by 3 bases; unmatched bases: 4. The CDR3 has 13 amino acids. The germline gives CDR1 SGHRS, CDR2 YFSETQ. This material consisted of peripheral blood, taken on day 0 of AZD1222 vaccination. This receptor was identified in an adult in good health. J is TRBJ2-7 and V is TRBV5-1; the match to TRBD1 covers 7 bases. CDR3: CASSTRDSYEQYF. CDR3 nucleotide sequence: TGCGCCAGCAGCACCCGGGACAGCTACGAGCAGTACTTC.